This T cell receptor beta chain was captured by sequencing in a study of cytomegalovirus exposure and HLA in healthy donors. Study-level results: In an earlier analysis, in approximately 630 donors, most V segments appeared productive either ~87% or ~30% of the time. More than 150 TCR beta chains were listed as cytomegalovirus-associated.

As to this clone: Its antigen is still unknown.

The study ran its PCR with 60 Vbeta and 13 Jbeta primers. Profiling relied on immunoSEQ multiplex PCR, and the TCRdb table lists in-frame clones only, not all of them. The sample carries under 150,000 clones, roughly 78% recorded once. Material for sequencing was PBMCs. This sequence was found in a man in his forties or fifties in good health and CMV-seropositive.

The CDR3 region has the DNA TGTGCCAGCAGAACAGGGGGCTCTGGAAACACCATATATTTT. This sequence encodes CASRTGGSGNTIYF. The chain carries TRBV6-6 and TRBJ1-3; 8 nucleotides line up with TRBD1. The ends lost 6 bases at V and 0 bases at J; junction bases unmatched: 1. The CDR3 runs 14 residues. Germline V gene lookup returns CDR1 MNHNY and CDR2 SVGAGI (reference sequence).